Below, 21 T cell receptor beta chains from the same sample are listed, as sequenced in a study of identical twins. TCRdb reprocessed the 5' RACE reads via MiXCR and lists one record per CDR3 protein. The sample yields hundreds of thousands of distinct CDR3 sequences, approximately 6% seen once. The sequencing sample was made of naive T cells sorted from blood. The receptors shown here come from a man aged 18 to 30 in good health.

The chain has TRBV12-5 and TRBJ2-2; no clear D gene. This CDR3 has 13 amino acids. V gave up 1 base and J gave up 8 bases, with 8 bases separating them. CDR1 and CDR2 (germline): LGHNT, FRNRAP. The CDR3 DNA reads as TGTGCTAGTGGTTTGGCAGACGCGGGGGAGCTGTTTTTT. It is translated as CASGLADAGELFF.

This clonotype was counted ten times or more. The chain joins TRBV6-5 to TRBJ2-1; D might be TRBD1 (5 bases). V was clipped by 6 bases and J by 10 bases, with 13 bases between them. CDR3 length equals 12 residues. Germline V CDR1 and CDR2: MNHEY, SVGAGI. The CDR3 sequence is CASSQGPTEQFF. The CDR3 DNA reads as TGTGCCAGCAGCCAGGGCCCGACAGAGCAGTTCTTC.

This clonotype was counted ten times or more. This chain links TRBV9 with TRBJ1-2; D is unclear. The V gene's germline CDR1 is SGDLS and CDR2 YYNGEE. V was clipped by 7 bases and J by 5 bases, with 18 bases between them. The CDR3 has 14 residues. The CDR3 sequence: CASSSAGTLYGYTF. The DNA for the CDR3 is TGTGCCAGCTCCTCGGCAGGAACCCTTTATGGCTACACCTTC.

This clonotype was seen only a few times. This chain joins TRBV4-2 and TRBJ2-2; a weak D match, TRBD2 (5 bases). The V and J ends lost 2 bases and 1 base respectively, with 17 bases between them. The CDR3 has 18 amino acids. CDR1 is LGHNA and CDR2 is YNFKEQ in the germline V gene. The CDR3 protein is CASSQIGSMRENTGELFF. The CDR3 DNA reads as TGTGCCAGCAGCCAAATAGGTAGTATGAGGGAGAACACCGGGGAGCTGTTTTTT.

CDR3 in amino acids: CAIGQGLNTEAFF. Here the CDR3 DNA reads TGTGCCATAGGACAGGGCTTGAACACTGAAGCTTTCTTT. V gene TRBV10-3 combines with J gene TRBJ1-1; TRBD1 matches at 8 bases. Trimming took 9 bases from V and 0 from J; bases not matched to a gene: 3. CDR1 and CDR2 from the germline V gene are ENHRY and SYGVKD. This CDR3 contains 13 residues.

This clonotype appeared many times. The V call is TRBV6-5, the J call TRBJ2-7; TRBD1 matches 8 bases. The CDR3 has 14 amino acids. CDR1 and CDR2 (germline): MNHEY, SVGAGI. Germline trimming cut 8 bases from V and 0 bases from J; bases unmatched to any gene: 6. CDR3 bases: TGTGCCAGCGGTTTGACAGGGGTCTCCTACGAGCAGTACTTC. Translating gives CASGLTGVSYEQYF.

The chain recombines TRBV7-9 with TRBJ1-4; D gene ambiguous. Germline V lookup: CDR1 SEHNR, CDR2 FQNEAQ (reference sequence). The CDR3 spans 16 residues. The ends were cut back, 2 bases at V and 2 bases at J, with 12 bases in the middle. The CDR3: CASSLSPGITNEKLFF. Here the CDR3 DNA reads TGTGCCAGCAGCTTATCCCCGGGGATCACTAATGAAAAACTGTTTTTT. Complete variable domain (other parts from reference TRBV7-9 and TRBJ1-4): DTGVSQNPRHKITKRGQNVTFRCDPISEHNRLYWYRQTLGQGPEFLTYFQNEAQLEKSRLLSDRFSAERPKGSFSTLEIQRTEQGDSAMYLCASSLSPGITNEKLFFGSGTQLSVL.

This clonotype was picked up many times. This chain joins TRBV29-1 and TRBJ1-1; tentatively, D is TRBD1 (5 bases). Germline assignment: CDR1 SQVTM and CDR2 ANQGSEA. V lost 7 bases and J 4 bases, leaving 13 bases between the germline ends. CDR3 length: 12 residues. The CDR3 region is CSGERGGTEAFF. The DNA for the CDR3 is TGCAGCGGGGAGCGGGGGGGCACTGAAGCTTTCTTT.

The sample holds a few counts of this clonotype. The CDR3 DNA sequence: TGTGCCAGCAGTTTAGAGGGGCCCTATAATTCACCCCTCCACTTT. Its translation: CASSLEGPYNSPLHF. The V gene is TRBV27, the J gene TRBJ1-6; tentative D call: TRBD1 (5 bases). This CDR3 has 15 residues. Germline CDR1 and CDR2: MNHEY and SMNVEV (reference sequence). V lost 2 bases, J lost 2 bases, and 7 bases lay in between.

This clonotype came up a few times. This chain joins TRBV7-3 and TRBJ1-1, with 8 bases that match TRBD1. The V gene end was trimmed by 5 bases and the J gene end by 4 bases; junction bases not matched to a gene: 9. The CDR3 has 15 residues. In germline, CDR1 is SGHTA, CDR2 FQGTGA. The CDR3 bases are TGTGCCAGCAGCCCAGAGGACAGGGCTAGCACTGAAGCTTTCTTT. It is translated as CASSPEDRASTEAFF.

This clonotype appeared a few times. J is TRBJ2-3 and V is TRBV7-9; 8 bases are shared with TRBD1. V was clipped by 5 bases and J by 9 bases; unmatched bases: 7. CDR1 is SEHNR and CDR2 is FQNEAQ in the germline V gene (reference sequence). The length of the CDR3 is 13 residues. CDR3 sequence reads: CASSRPQGETQYF. In DNA, the CDR3 is TGTGCCAGCAGCCGACCACAGGGGGAGACGCAGTATTTT.

This clonotype has more than one count but fewer than ten. This chain joins TRBV6-2 or TRBV6-3 and TRBJ2-7; possibly TRBD1 for D (6 bases). This CDR3 comprises 13 residues. Germline CDR1 is MNHEY and CDR2 is SVGEGT. Trimming left V 6 bases short and J 7 bases short, with 16 bases between. The CDR3 here is CASRRVTDREQYV. CDR3 nucleotide sequence: TGTGCCAGCAGACGGGTGACTGACAGGGAGCAGTACGTC.

V and J are TRBV7-9 and TRBJ1-1; TRBD1 is a possible D gene (5 bases). Trimming took off 1 base at V and 10 bases at J, with 19 bases between the two ends. Germline assignment: CDR1 SEHNR and CDR2 FQNEAQ (reference sequence). The CDR3 extends over 15 amino acids. The CDR3 coding sequence is TGTGCCAGCAGCTTAGAAGGGACGTCTGAAGTAAGAGCTTTCTTT. Protein sequence: CASSLEGTSEVRAFF.

Remarks on this clonotype: No conserved phenylalanine or tryptophan ends this CDR3, so it is likely a read error. The rearrangement links TRBV27 to TRBJ2-1; 7 positions match TRBD2. The CDR3 has 15 residues. From germline, CDR1 is MNHEY and CDR2 SMNVEV (reference sequence). V lost 9 bases and J lost 3; bases outside the gene matches: 11. The CDR3, as DNA: TGTGCCAGTCGCCCTCTAGCGGAAGTCTACAATGAGCAGTTCTAC. It codes for CASRPLAEVYNEQFY.

The CDR3 nucleotides are TGCAGTGCTAGTGAGGGGGGGATTGAAGCTTTCTTT. It yields the protein CSASEGGIEAFF. This chain joins TRBV20-1 and TRBJ1-1; possibly TRBD1 for D (6 bases). This CDR3 has 12 residues. Germline CDR1 reads DFQATT; CDR2 reads SNEGSKA (reference sequence). Trimming removed 3 bases from V and 7 bases from J, with 12 bases in between.

This clonotype has more than one count but fewer than ten. The chain has TRBV3-1 and TRBJ2-1; possibly TRBD1 or TRBD2 for D (6 bases each). This CDR3 spans 15 amino acids. In germline, CDR1 is LGHDT, CDR2 YNNKEL (reference sequence). Trimming cost V 5 bases and J 7 bases, with 18 bases left between them. The CDR3 DNA is TGTGCCAGCAGCGGACCCCTCGGGGGCCTGAATGAGCAGTTCTTC. This encodes CASSGPLGGLNEQFF.

This clonotype has ten or more counts. The chain links TRBV5-1 to TRBJ1-4; D is undetermined. V was cut by 2 bases and J by 4 bases, with 6 bases left in between. Per germline, CDR1 SGHRS and CDR2 YFSETQ. CDR3 length: 13 residues. CDR3 loop: CASSLQINEKLFF. The CDR3 DNA sequence: TGCGCCAGCAGCTTACAGATTAATGAAAAACTGTTTTTT.

This clonotype was seen repeatedly, ten times or more. The chain employs TRBV7-2 and TRBJ2-5; D not certain. Trimming removed 0 bases from V and 4 bases from J, with 6 bases in between. In germline, CDR1 is SGHTA, CDR2 FQGNSA. The CDR3 spans 13 residues. The CDR3 region is CASSLAFIETQYF. CDR3 coding DNA: TGTGCCAGCAGCTTAGCTTTTATAGAGACCCAGTACTTC. The complete variable domain, with remaining parts taken from reference TRBV7-2 and TRBJ2-5, reads GAGVSQSPSNKVTEKGKDVELRCDPISGHTALYWYRQSLGQGLEFLIYFQGNSAPDKSGLPSDRFSAERTGGSVSTLTIQRTQQEDSAVYLCASSLAFIETQYFGPGTRLLVL.

This clonotype occurred many times. The genes are TRBV5-1 and TRBJ1-4; D is uncertain. The CDR3 consists of 15 residues. Germline V lookup: CDR1 SGHRS, CDR2 YFSETQ. With 0 bases removed from V and 7 bases from J, the gap between germline ends came to 13 bases. This CDR3 is CASSLAGDRTEKLFF. In DNA, the CDR3 is TGCGCCAGCAGCTTGGCCGGAGACCGTACTGAAAAACTGTTTTTT. Supplemented by reference TRBV5-1 and TRBJ1-4, the full variable domain reads KAGVTQTPRYLIKTRGQQVTLSCSPISGHRSVSWYQQTPGQGLQFLFEYFSETQRNKGNFPGRFSGRQFSNSRSEMNVSTLELGDSALYLCASSLAGDRTEKLFFGSGTQLSVL.

There are many counts of this clonotype. The CDR3 region is CASSLPPDTQYF. The CDR3 DNA follows: TGTGCCAGCTCACTTCCCCCGGATACGCAGTATTTT. The chain couples TRBV7-9 to TRBJ2-3, with D uncertain. The CDR3 has 12 amino acids. From germline, CDR1 is SEHNR and CDR2 FQNEAQ (reference sequence). V dropped 8 bases and J dropped 6 bases, with 12 bases sitting between them.

V and J are TRBV12-3 or TRBV12-4 and TRBJ2-1, with D unclear. The CDR3 length is 12 residues. Trimming pared 6 bases from V and 8 bases from J, leaving 11 bases between. The CDR3 protein is CASRQRWDEQFF. The CDR3 bases are TGTGCCAGCAGGCAAAGATGGGATGAGCAGTTCTTC.